This TCR beta chain is from a study of metastatic and nonmetastatic thyroid tumors. Study background: Both malignant and benign thyroid patients supplied peripheral blood and tumor or nodule tissue samples, across which the repertoires of these patients were then compared.

All patients were treatment-naive before thyroid surgery. V lost 0 bases to trimming and J lost 10 bases; unmatched junction nucleotides: 9. The CDR3 consists of 15 residues. Per germline, CDR1 SEHNR and CDR2 FQNEAQ (reference sequence). At least ten counts were recorded for this clone. Using MiXCR, TCRdb reanalyzed the PCR reads. This sample has tens of thousands of clones, with approximately 11% found just once. Sample: blood. This TCR came from a female donor with papillary thyroid cancer or a benign thyroid nodule (not recorded which). Some clones in this sample may be carry-over from other donors' samples. The J gene is TRBJ2-1, the V gene TRBV7-9; 7 nucleotides align to TRBD2. CDR3 sequence reads: CASSLARLAVGEQFF. CDR3 sequence (DNA): TGTGCCAGCAGCTTAGCGCGCCTAGCGGTGGGCGAGCAGTTCTTC.